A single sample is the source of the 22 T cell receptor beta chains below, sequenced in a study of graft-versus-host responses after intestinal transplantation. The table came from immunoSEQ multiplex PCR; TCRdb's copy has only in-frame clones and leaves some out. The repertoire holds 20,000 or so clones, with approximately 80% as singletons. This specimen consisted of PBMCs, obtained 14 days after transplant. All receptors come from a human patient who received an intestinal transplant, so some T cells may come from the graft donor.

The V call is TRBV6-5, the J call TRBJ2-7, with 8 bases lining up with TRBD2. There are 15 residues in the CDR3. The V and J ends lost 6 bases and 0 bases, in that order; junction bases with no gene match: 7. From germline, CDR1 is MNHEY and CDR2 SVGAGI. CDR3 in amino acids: CASRGRGGSSYEQYF. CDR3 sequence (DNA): TGTGCCAGCAGAGGCCGGGGGGGGAGCTCCTACGAGCAGTACTTC.

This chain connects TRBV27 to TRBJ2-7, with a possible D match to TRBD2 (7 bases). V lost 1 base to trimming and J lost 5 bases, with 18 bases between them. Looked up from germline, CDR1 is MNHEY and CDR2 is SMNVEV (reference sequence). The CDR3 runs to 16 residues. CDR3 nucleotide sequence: TGTGCCAGCAGTTTATTGTCCCCCGGGGGGCACAACGAGCAGTACTTC. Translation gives CASSLLSPGGHNEQYF.

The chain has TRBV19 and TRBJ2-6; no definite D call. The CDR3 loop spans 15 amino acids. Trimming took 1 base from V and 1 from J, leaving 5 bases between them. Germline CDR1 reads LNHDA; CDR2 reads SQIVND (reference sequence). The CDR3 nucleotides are TGTGCCAGTAGTATAGTACAGTCTGGGGCCAACGTCCTGACTTTC. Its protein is CASSIVQSGANVLTF.

CDR3 loop: CASSLVGGGTEAFF. The CDR3 coding sequence is TGTGCCAGCAGCCTGGTGGGAGGGGGCACTGAAGCTTTCTTT. The chain recombines TRBV6-5 with TRBJ1-1; maybe TRBD1 (6 bases). V was pared by 6 bases and J by 4 bases, with 15 bases between. There are 14 residues in the CDR3. The germline CDR1 and CDR2 sequences are MNHEY and SVGAGI.

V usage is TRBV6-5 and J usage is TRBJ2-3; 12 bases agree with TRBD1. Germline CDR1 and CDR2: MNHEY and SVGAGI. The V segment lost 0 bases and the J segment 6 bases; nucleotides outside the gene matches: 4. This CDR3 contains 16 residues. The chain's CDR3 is CASSYSGTGGADTQYF. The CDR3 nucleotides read TGTGCCAGCAGTTACTCTGGGACAGGGGGCGCGGATACGCAGTATTTT.

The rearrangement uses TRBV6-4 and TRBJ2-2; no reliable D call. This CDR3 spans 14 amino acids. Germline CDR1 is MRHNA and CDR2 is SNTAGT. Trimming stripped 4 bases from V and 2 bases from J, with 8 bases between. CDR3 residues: CASSVGLNTGELFF. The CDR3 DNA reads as TGTGCCAGCAGTGTTGGTTTAAACACCGGGGAGCTGTTTTTT.

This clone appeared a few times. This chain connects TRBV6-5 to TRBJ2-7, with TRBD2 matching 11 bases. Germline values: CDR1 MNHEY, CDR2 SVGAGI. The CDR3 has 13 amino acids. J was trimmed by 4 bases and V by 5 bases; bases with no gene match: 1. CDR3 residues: CASSLAGGYEQYF. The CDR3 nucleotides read TGTGCCAGCAGTCTAGCGGGGGGTTACGAGCAGTACTTC.

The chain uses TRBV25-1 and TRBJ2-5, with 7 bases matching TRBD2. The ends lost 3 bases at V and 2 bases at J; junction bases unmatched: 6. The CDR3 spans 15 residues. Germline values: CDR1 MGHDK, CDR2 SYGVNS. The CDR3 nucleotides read TGTGCCAGCAGTGAGGGGACTACACCACAAGAGACCCAGTACTTC. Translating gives CASSEGTTPQETQYF.

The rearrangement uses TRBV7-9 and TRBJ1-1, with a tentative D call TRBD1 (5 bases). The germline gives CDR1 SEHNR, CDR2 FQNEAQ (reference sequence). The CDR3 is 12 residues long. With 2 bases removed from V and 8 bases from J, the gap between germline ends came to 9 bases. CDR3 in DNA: TGTGCCAGCAGCTTACAGGGATCCGAAGCTTTCTTT. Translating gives CASSLQGSEAFF.

The CDR3 nucleotides read TGTGCCATCAGTGAAGGCAGCCCTTATGGCTACACCTTC. Translated, it gives CAISEGSPYGYTF. The genes are TRBV10-3 and TRBJ1-2; no clear D gene. The length of the CDR3 is 13 residues. CDR1 is ENHRY and CDR2 is SYGVKD in the germline V gene. Trimming left V 3 bases short and J 5 bases short, with 10 bases between.

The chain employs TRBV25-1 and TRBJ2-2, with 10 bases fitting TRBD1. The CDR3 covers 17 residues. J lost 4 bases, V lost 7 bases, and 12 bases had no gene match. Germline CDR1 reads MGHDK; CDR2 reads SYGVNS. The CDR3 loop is CASNERGDRGGTGELFF. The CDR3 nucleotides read TGTGCCAGCAATGAGAGGGGGGACAGGGGAGGCACCGGGGAGCTGTTTTTT.

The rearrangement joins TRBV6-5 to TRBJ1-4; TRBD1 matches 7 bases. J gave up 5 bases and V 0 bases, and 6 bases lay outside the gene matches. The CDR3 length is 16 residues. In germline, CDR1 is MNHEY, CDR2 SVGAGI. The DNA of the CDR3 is TGTGCCAGCAGTTACTCGCCAGGGGGGGGAAATGAAAAACTGTTTTTT. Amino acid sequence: CASSYSPGGGNEKLFF.

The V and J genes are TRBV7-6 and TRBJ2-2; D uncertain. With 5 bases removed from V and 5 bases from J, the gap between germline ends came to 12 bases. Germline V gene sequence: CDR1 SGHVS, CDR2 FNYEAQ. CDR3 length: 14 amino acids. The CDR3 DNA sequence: TGTGCCAGCAGCCCGACCTTTCTAACCGGGGAGCTGTTTTTT. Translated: CASSPTFLTGELFF.

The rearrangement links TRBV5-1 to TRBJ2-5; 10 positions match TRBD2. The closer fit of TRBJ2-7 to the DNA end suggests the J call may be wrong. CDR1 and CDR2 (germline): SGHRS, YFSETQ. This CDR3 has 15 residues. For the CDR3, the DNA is TGCGCCAGCACTAGCGGGGGCTCCGAAACCTACGAGCAGTACTTC. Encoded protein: CASTSGGSETYEQYF.

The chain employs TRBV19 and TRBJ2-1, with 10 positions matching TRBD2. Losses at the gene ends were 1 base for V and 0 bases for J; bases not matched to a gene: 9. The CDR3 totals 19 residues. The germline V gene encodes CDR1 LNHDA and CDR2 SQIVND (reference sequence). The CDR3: CASSIVLAGGPSSYNEQFF. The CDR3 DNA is TGTGCCAGTAGTATAGTCTTAGCGGGAGGCCCCAGCTCCTACAATGAGCAGTTCTTC. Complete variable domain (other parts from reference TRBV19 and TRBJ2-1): DGGITQSPKYLFRKEGQNVTLSCEQNLNHDAMYWYRQDPGQGLRLIYYSQIVNDFQKGDIAEGYSVSREKKESFPLTVTSAQKNPTAFYLCASSIVLAGGPSSYNEQFFGPGTRLTVL.

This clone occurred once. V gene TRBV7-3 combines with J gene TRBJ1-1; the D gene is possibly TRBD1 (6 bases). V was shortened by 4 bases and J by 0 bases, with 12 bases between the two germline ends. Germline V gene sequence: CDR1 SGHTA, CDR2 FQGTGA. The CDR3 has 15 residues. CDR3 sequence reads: CASSSSGTLNTEAFF. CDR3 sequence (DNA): TGTGCCAGCAGCTCATCCGGGACACTGAACACTGAAGCTTTCTTT.

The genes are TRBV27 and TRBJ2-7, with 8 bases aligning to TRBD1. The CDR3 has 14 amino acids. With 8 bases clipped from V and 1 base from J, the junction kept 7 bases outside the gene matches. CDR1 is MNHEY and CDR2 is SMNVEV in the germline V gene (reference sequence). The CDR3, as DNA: TGTGCCAGCGGGACCGGGACAGGTTCCTACGAGCAGTACTTC. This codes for CASGTGTGSYEQYF.

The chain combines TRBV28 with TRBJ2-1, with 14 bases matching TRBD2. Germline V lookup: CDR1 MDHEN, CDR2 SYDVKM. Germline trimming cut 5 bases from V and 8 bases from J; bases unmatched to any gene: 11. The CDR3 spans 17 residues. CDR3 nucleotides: TGTGCCAGCAGTCCCCTCTCGGGACTAGCGGGAGCGGATGAGCAGTTCTTC. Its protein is CASSPLSGLAGADEQFF.

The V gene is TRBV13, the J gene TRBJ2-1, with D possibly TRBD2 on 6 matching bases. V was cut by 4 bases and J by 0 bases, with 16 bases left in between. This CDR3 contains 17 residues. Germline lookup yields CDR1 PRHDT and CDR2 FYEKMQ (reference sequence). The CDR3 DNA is TGTGCCAGCAGCTCTCTCCAAGCGGGCCGCTCCTACAATGAGCAGTTCTTC. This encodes CASSSLQAGRSYNEQFF. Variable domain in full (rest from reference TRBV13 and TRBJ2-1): AAGVIQSPRHLIKEKRETATLKCYPIPRHDTVYWYQQGPGQDPQFLISFYEKMQSDKGSIPDRFSAQQFSDYHSELNMSSLELGDSALYFCASSSLQAGRSYNEQFFGPGTRLTVL.

In DNA, the CDR3 is TGTGCCAGCAGTGTTAGCGGGAGTCACACCGGGGAGCTGTTTTTT. Translating it yields CASSVSGSHTGELFF. V and J are TRBV6-1 and TRBJ2-2; 9 positions match TRBD2. The CDR3 length is 15 residues. The J segment lost 3 bases and the V segment lost 4 bases, leaving 3 bases of the junction unmatched. Germline CDR1 reads MNHNS; CDR2 reads SASEGT.

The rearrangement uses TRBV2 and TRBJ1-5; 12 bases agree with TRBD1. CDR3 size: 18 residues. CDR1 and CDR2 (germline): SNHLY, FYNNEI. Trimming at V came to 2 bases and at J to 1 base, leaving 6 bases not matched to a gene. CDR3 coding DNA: TGTGCCAGCAGTGAACGGGACAGGGGGCCGGGGAGCAATCAGCCCCAGCATTTT. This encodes CASSERDRGPGSNQPQHF.

CDR3 protein: CASSDPGTDTQYF. The CDR3 DNA sequence: TGCGCCAGCAGTGATCCCGGCACAGATACGCAGTATTTT. The rearrangement links TRBV10-1 to TRBJ2-3; D gene unclear. Germline CDR1 WNHNN, CDR2 SYGVQD (reference sequence). The CDR3 has 13 amino acids. The V end lost 3 bases, the J end lost 1 base, and 5 bases lay between the germline ends.